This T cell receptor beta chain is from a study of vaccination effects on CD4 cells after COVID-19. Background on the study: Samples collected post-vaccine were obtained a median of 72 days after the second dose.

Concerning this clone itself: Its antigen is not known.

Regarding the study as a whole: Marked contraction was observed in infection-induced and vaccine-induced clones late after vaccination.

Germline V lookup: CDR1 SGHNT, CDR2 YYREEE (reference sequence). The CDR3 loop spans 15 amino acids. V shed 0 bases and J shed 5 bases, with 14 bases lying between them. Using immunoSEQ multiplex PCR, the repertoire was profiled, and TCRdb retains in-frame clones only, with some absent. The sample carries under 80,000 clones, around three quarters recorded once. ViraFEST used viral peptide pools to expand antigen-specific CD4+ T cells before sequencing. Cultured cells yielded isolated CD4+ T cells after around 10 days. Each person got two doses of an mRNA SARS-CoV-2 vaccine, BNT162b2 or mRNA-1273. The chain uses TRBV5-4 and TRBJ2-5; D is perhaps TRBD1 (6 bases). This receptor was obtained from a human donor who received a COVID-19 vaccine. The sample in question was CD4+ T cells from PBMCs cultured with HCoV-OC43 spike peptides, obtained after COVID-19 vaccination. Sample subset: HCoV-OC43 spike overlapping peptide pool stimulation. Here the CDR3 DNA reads TGTGCCAGCAGCTTGGCAGGGGCCTTGGGGGAGACCCAGTACTTC. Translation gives CASSLAGALGETQYF.